This T cell receptor beta chain was identified during a study of T cell changes during pregnancy in multiple sclerosis. Losses at the gene ends were 6 bases for V and 2 bases for J; bases not matched to a gene: 6. Germline V lookup: CDR1 LNHNV, CDR2 YYDKDF (reference sequence). The CDR3 runs 14 residues. TCRdb keeps only in-frame clones here, not all; method: immunoSEQ multiplex PCR. In the table there are more than 60,000 clones, around nine tenths of which are singletons. This TCR derives from a female donor in good health, enrolled as a control in a pregnancy study. The specimen comprised CD4+ T cells from peripheral blood mononuclear cells, sampled in the third trimester of pregnancy. This chain uses TRBV15 with TRBJ1-1; 7 bases are a match to TRBD1. CDR3 bases: TGTGCCACCAGGTCGGACAGGCTAAACACTGAAGCTTTCTTT. Translating gives CATRSDRLNTEAFF. Supplemented by reference TRBV15 and TRBJ1-1, the full variable domain reads DAMVIQNPRYQVTQFGKPVTLSCSQTLNHNVMYWYQQKSSQAPKLLFHYYDKDFNNEADTPDNFQSRRPNTSFCFLDIRSPGLGDTAMYLCATRSDRLNTEAFFGQGTRLTVV.